The clone carrying this T cell receptor (beta chain) occurred a few times. Its antigen remains unidentified. There are 15 residues in the CDR3. The trim removed 4 bases at V and 4 bases at J, leaving 9 bases unmatched. The germline V gene encodes CDR1 SGHRS and CDR2 YFSETQ. These data originate in a study of spatial heterogeneity in lung cancer. The study's findings and limits: Ubiquitous expanded tumor TCRs were observed in blood more at resection than follow-up.

This sample's time point: sample taken at primary tumor resection. Patients with untreated early-stage non-small cell lung cancer, numbering approximately 79, were the donors. Whole RNA was taken from tumor, nontumor lung or frozen PBMC; it was then sequenced unsorted. TCRdb re-derived calls from the 5' RACE reads in MiXCR, one entry per CDR3 protein. Here the sample spans just over 75,000 distinct CDR3 sequences, about 8.5% being singletons. The J gene is TRBJ2-5, the V gene TRBV5-1; TRBD1 matches 8 bases. The receptor was derived from a male donor with early-stage non-small cell lung cancer. The material was PBMCs, obtained at surgery. For the CDR3, the DNA is TGCGCCAGCAGCCTGACAGGGGCCGAAGGAGAGACCCAGTACTTC. Protein: CASSLTGAEGETQYF.